One sample yielded the 3 T cell receptor beta chains listed below, sequenced in a study of cytomegalovirus exposure and HLA in healthy donors. 13 Jbeta primers and 60 Vbeta primers were used for the PCR. This table comes from immunoSEQ multiplex PCR, and its TCRdb copy is limited to in-frame clones, with some not included. The sample lists 150,000 to 180,000 clones; roughly 82% were seen once. Sequencing was performed on PBMCs. These TCRs come from a woman in her fifties or sixties in good health and CMV-seropositive.

The rearrangement joins TRBV7-2 to TRBJ1-2; D perhaps matches TRBD1 (5 bases). This CDR3 has 11 residues. V was pared by 10 bases and J by 8 bases, with 14 bases between. Germline loops: CDR1 SGHTA, CDR2 FQGNSA. The CDR3: CAISRGVGYTF. The CDR3 DNA follows: TGTGCCATCTCGCGGGGGGTCGGCTACACCTTC.

The chain joins TRBV19 to TRBJ1-1; D uncertain. This CDR3 has 12 amino acids. Germline V gene sequence: CDR1 LNHDA, CDR2 SQIVND (reference sequence). The germline V and J ends were trimmed by 7 bases and 5 bases, with 11 bases remaining between them. CDR3 coding DNA: TGTGCCAGTACCCGGGGTGGGACTGAAGCTTTCTTT. Protein sequence: CASTRGGTEAFF.

CDR3 coding DNA: TGTGCCAGCAGTGAATTCGGGGGGAACACTGAAGCTTTCTTT. Protein sequence: CASSEFGGNTEAFF. This rearrangement joins TRBV2 to TRBJ1-1; TRBD1 might be the D (5 bases). The CDR3 length is 14 residues. Germline V gene sequence: CDR1 SNHLY, CDR2 FYNNEI. V was pared by 2 bases and J by 1 base, with 8 bases between.